This T cell receptor (beta chain) emerged from a study of CD8 T cells in ankylosing spondylitis. Regarding the study as a whole: Ankylosing spondylitis blood appeared to carry a characteristic TCR beta motif of eight or nine highly homologous variants. The study looked at matched synovial fluid samples from ankylosing spondylitis patients. Disease-linked clones were reported to be significantly enriched there.

This clonotype was picked up many times. Its specificity is unknown. Library preparation for TCR beta used quantitative 5'-RACE with molecular barcodes. TCRdb reprocessed the 5' RACE reads via MiXCR and lists one record per CDR3 protein. The repertoire holds 350,000 or so distinct CDR3 sequences, with around 10% as singletons. This TCR came from a female donor with ankylosing spondylitis or in good health (not recorded which). The sequencing sample was made of blood, either unsorted or a sorted T cell fraction (not recorded which).

In DNA form, the CDR3 reads TGTGCCAGCAGTCGATACACAGACTATGGCTACACCTTC. Translating it yields CASSRYTDYGYTF. V and J are TRBV12-3 or TRBV12-4 and TRBJ1-2; D gene uncertain. CDR3 size: 13 residues. Between the trimmed V and J ends, which lost 5 bases and 3 bases, there was a span of 10 bases.